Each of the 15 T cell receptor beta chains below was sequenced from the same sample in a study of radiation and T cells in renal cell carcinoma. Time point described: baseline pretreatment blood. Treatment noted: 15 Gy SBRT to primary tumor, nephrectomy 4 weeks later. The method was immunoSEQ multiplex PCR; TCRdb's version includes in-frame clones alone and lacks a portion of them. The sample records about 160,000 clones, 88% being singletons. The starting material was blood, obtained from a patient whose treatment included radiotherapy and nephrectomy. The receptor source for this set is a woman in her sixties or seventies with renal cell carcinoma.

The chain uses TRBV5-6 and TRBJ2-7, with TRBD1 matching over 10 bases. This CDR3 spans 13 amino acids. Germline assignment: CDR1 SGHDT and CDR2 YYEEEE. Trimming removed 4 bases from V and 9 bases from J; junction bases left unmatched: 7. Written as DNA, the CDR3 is TGTGCCAGCAGCATGACAGGGGGCGGCGGGCAGTACTTC. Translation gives CASSMTGGGGQYF.

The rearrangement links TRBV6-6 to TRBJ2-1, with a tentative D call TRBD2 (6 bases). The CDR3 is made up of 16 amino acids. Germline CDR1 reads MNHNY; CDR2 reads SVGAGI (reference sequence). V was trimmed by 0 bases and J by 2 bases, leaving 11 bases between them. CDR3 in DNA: TGTGCCAGCAGTTACTCGAAACCGGGGGCCTACAATGAGCAGTTCTTC. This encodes CASSYSKPGAYNEQFF.

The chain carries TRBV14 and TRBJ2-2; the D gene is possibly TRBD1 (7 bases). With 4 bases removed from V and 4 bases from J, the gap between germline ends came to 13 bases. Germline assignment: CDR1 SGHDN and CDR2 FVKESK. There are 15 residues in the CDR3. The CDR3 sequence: CASSPGGTTTGELFF. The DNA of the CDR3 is TGTGCCAGCAGCCCAGGGGGGACAACCACCGGGGAGCTGTTTTTT.

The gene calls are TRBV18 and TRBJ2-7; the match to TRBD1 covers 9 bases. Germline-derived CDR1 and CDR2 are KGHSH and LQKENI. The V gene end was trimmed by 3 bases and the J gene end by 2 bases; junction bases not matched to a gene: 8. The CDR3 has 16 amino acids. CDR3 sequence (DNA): TGTGCCAGCTCACCGATCCCGGGACAGGGACCCTACGAGCAGTACTTC. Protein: CASSPIPGQGPYEQYF. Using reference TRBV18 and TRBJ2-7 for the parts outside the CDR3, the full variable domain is NAGVMQNPRHLVRRRGQEARLRCSPMKGHSHVYWYRQLPEEGLKFMVYLQKENIIDESGMPKERFSAEFPKEGPSILRIQQVVRGDSAAYFCASSPIPGQGPYEQYFGPGTRLTVT.

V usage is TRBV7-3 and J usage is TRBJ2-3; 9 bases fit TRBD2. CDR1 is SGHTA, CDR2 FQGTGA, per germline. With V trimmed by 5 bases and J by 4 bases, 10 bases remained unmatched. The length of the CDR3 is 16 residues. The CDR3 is CASSPSGGKHADTQYF. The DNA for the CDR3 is TGTGCCAGCAGCCCAAGCGGGGGGAAACATGCAGATACGCAGTATTTT.

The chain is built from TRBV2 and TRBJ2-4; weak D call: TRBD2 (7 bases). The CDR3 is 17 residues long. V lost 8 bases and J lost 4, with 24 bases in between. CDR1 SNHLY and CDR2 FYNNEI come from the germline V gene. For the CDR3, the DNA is TGTGCCAGCTCAAACTCCCGCGGCGGGGGCCCTAAAAACATTCAGTACTTC. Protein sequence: CASSNSRGGGPKNIQYF.

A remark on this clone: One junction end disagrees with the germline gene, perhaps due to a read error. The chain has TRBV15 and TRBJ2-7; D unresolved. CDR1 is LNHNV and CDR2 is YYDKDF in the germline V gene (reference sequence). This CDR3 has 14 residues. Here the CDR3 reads CATSRDRLSYEQCF. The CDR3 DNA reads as TGTGCCACCAGCAGAGACAGACTCTCCTACGAGCAGTGCTTC.

The CDR3 here is CASSQGAGGGEQYF. The CDR3 nucleotides read TGCGCCAGCAGCCAAGGGGCAGGGGGTGGCGAGCAGTACTTC. V usage is TRBV4-3 and J usage is TRBJ2-7, with 7 bases identical to TRBD1. Looked up from germline, CDR1 is LGHNA and CDR2 is YSLEER. After removal of 1 base from V and 6 bases from J, the junction contained 6 bases not matched to a gene. This CDR3 is built from 14 residues.

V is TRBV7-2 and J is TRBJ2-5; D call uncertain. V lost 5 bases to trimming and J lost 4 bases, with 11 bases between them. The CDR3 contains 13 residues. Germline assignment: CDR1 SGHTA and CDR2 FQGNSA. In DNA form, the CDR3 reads TGTGCCAGCAGCAAAGATCCTTTAGAGACCCAGTACTTC. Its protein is CASSKDPLETQYF.

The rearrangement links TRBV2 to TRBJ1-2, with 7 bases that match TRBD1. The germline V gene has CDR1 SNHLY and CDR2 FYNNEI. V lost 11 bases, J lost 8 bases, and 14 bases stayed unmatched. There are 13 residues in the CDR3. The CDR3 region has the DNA TGTGCCGTGCGACAGGGTTTGGAGAGGGGCTACACCTTC. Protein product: CAVRQGLERGYTF.

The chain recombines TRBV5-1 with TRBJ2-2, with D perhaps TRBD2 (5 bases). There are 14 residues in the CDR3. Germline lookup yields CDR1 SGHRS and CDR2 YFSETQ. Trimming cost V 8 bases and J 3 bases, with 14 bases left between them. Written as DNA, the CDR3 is TGCGCCAGTGCCTCGAGGGTAGACACCGGGGAGCTGTTTTTT. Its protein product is CASASRVDTGELFF.

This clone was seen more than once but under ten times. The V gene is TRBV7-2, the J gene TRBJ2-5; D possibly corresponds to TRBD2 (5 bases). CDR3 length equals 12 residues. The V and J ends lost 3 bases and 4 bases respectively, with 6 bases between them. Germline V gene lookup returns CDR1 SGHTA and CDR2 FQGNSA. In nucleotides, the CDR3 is TGTGCCAGCAGCTTGGGGAGAGAGACCCAGTACTTC. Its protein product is CASSLGRETQYF.

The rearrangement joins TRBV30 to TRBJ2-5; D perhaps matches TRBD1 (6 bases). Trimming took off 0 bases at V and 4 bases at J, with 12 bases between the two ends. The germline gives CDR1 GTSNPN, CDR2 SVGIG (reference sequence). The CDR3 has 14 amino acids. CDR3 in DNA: TGTGCCTGGAGTGTAGTAAGGGGGTCAGAGACCCAGTACTTC. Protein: CAWSVVRGSETQYF.

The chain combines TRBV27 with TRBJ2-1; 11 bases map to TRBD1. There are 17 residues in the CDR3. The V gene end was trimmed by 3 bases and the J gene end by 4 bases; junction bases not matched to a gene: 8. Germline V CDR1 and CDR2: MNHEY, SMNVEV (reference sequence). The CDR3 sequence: CASSFNGRDRGYNEQFF. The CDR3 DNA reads TGTGCCAGCAGTTTCAACGGCCGGGACAGGGGGTACAATGAGCAGTTCTTC.

CDR3 region: CASSTPDRAYEQYF. The CDR3 nucleotides are TGTGCCAGCAGTACCCCGGACAGGGCCTACGAGCAGTACTTC. This chain uses TRBV6-6 with TRBJ2-7, with 8 bases identical to TRBD1. V trimming: 5 bases; J trimming: 2 bases; junction bases outside the gene matches: 5. Germline loops: CDR1 MNHNY, CDR2 SVGAGI (reference sequence). The CDR3 is 14 residues long.